The clone carrying this TCR beta chain has more than one count but fewer than ten. Its specificity is unknown. The data belong to a study of T cell responses to AZD1222 COVID-19 vaccine. Germline V gene lookup returns CDR1 LGHDT and CDR2 YNNKEL (reference sequence). The CDR3 consists of 15 residues. V was cut by 0 bases and J by 6 bases, with 15 bases left in between. Method: immunoSEQ multiplex PCR; TCRdb's copy keeps in-frame clones and lacks some. The sample lists approximately 84,000 clones; 75% to 90% were seen once. Points from the study as a whole: Clonal diversity was possibly underestimated, and the donors were mostly white British, with more females. No day 14 peak samples; only post-peak repertoires were characterized.

Specimen: peripheral blood, collected 28 days after the second AZD1222 dose. The sequence derives from an adult who received the AZD1222 COVID-19 vaccine. The chain is built from TRBV3-1 (or the pseudogene TRBV3-2) and TRBJ2-7; D might be TRBD1 or TRBD2, each matching 5 bases. CDR3 sequence: CASSQDGHPGGEQYF. For the CDR3, the DNA is TGTGCCAGCAGCCAAGATGGACACCCTGGGGGCGAGCAGTACTTC.